The rows below give T cell receptor beta chains drawn from one sample of a study of cytomegalovirus exposure and HLA in healthy donors. Assay used: immunoSEQ multiplex PCR; TCRdb lists only in-frame clones, some missing. The repertoire has 65,000 to 80,000 clones, around 94% of them found once; the top ten carry less than 2.5%. The sequencing input was PBMCs. Receptors originate from a woman in her late teens or twenties in good health and CMV-seronegative. The CDR3 runs from the conserved cysteine through the conserved F or W. A D gene is named only where the DNA matches it firmly. Only some rows state a clone size, as once, few, many or a class for expanded clones.

j_gene | v_gene | d_gene | abundance | CDR3nt | CDR3aa
TRBJ1-2 | TRBV29-1 | TRBD1 | - | TGCAGCGTGGGCTCCGGGACAGATCATGGCTACACCTTC | CSVGSGTDHGYTF
TRBJ2-2 | TRBV30 | TRBD1 | - | TGTGCCTGGAGTGTTGAGCCGGGCAGGGGGCCCGACACCGGGGAGCTGTTTTTT | CAWSVEPGRGPDTGELFF
TRBJ2-7 | TRBV14 | - | - | TGTGCCAGCAGCTCGAGCTCCTACGAGCAGTACTTC | CASSSSSYEQYF
TRBJ1-2 | TRBV18 | - | - | TGTGCCAGCTCACCACCGGGGCTGCGGGGCTATGGCTACACCTTC | CASSPPGLRGYGYTF
TRBJ2-2 | TRBV15 | - | - | TGTGCCACCAGCAGAGATATCGCCGGGGAGCTGTTTTTT | CATSRDIAGELFF
TRBJ2-1 | TRBV2 | - | - | TGTGCCAGCACGGGAAATGAGCAGTTCTTC | CASTGNEQFF
TRBJ2-1 | TRBV6-4 | - | - | TGTGCCAGCAGTGATGGCGACTACTACAATGAGCAGTTCTTC | CASSDGDYYNEQFF
TRBJ2-3 | TRBV5-4 | - | - | TGTGCCAGCAGCGGGGGACCTCTAGCGCCCGGGTCAGATACGCAGTATTTT | CASSGGPLAPGSDTQYF
TRBJ2-1 | TRBV2 | TRBD2 | - | TGTGCCAGCAGGGACGGGAGGGCCGCGAATGAGCAGTTCTTC | CASRDGRAANEQFF
TRBJ2-7 | TRBV7-9 | - | once | TGTGCCAGCAGCTTAGCTCTTGCAGGGGACGAGCAGTACTTC | CASSLALAGDEQYF
TRBJ1-5 | TRBV5-6 | - | - | TGTGCCAGCAGCTTTGGGGGGAACCTAAATCAGCCCCAGCATTTT | CASSFGGNLNQPQHF
TRBJ2-3 | TRBV20-1 | - | - | TGCGGGGCGGCCCGCACAGATACGCAGTATTTT | CGAARTDTQYF
TRBJ1-6 | TRBV9 | TRBD1 | once | TGTGCCAGCAGCGTAGGGGGACAGGGGACTGAACCCCTCCACTTT | CASSVGGQGTEPLHF
TRBJ1-1 | TRBV27 | TRBD1 | - | TGTGCCAGTGAGGACAGGGGGAACCGCATGAACACTGAAGCTTTCTTT | CASEDRGNRMNTEAFF
TRBJ2-7 | TRBV5-1 | TRBD2 | - | TGCGCCAGCAGCTTGCCCGGGGGGTATGGCGAGCAGTACTTC | CASSLPGGYGEQYF
TRBJ2-5 | TRBV19 | - | - | TGTGCCAGTAGTTTTGGAAGGGGAGAGACCCAGTACTTC | CASSFGRGETQYF
TRBJ2-2 | TRBV2 | - | - | TGTGCCAGCAAAGAGAATGCAGGGATTGTCGGGGAGCTGTTTTTT | CASKENAGIVGELFF
TRBJ2-1 | TRBV4-1 | TRBD2 | few | TGCGCCAGCGCATCCCCGGGACTAAAATCCCATACTTCCTACAATGAGCAGTTCTTC | CASASPGLKSHTSYNEQFF
TRBJ2-1 | TRBV4-2 | TRBD1 | - | TGTGCCAGCAGCCGAATCGGGACAGGGGGCCCTGGGTCCAATGAGCAGTTCTTC | CASSRIGTGGPGSNEQFF
TRBJ2-7 | TRBV6-4 | TRBD2 | - | TGTGCCAGCAGCGAACCGGCAAACACTAGCGGGAGTGGCTACGAGCAGTACTTC | CASSEPANTSGSGYEQYF
TRBJ2-2 | TRBV5-1 | TRBD1 | - | TGCGCCAGCAGCCTGGGACAGGGGGCCGGGGAGCTGTTTTTT | CASSLGQGAGELFF
TRBJ1-1 | TRBV11-1 | - | - | TGTGCCAGCAGCCGGCAGGGAAGGCCAACTGAAGCTTTCTTT | CASSRQGRPTEAFF
TRBJ1-1 | TRBV4-2 | - | - | TGTGCCAGCAGCCAAGACTTGCAGGTAAACACTGAAGCTTTCTTT | CASSQDLQVNTEAFF
TRBJ2-2 | TRBV7-6 | TRBD2 | - | TGTGCCAGCAGCTTAGCGCTCCGAGGGACTAAAAAAAACACCGGGGAGCTGTTTTTT | CASSLALRGTKKNTGELFF
TRBJ2-7 | TRBV15 | TRBD1 | - | TGTGCCACCAGCAGAGATAACAGGGGGATATCCTACGAGCAGTACTTC | CATSRDNRGISYEQYF
TRBJ2-2 | TRBV4-1 | TRBD1 | - | TGCGCCAGCAGCCAACCGGGACAGATGAACACCGGGGAGCTGTTTTTT | CASSQPGQMNTGELFF
TRBJ2-3 | TRBV11-2 | - | once | TGTGCCAGCAGCTCCTCCGCGGGGACAGATACGCAGTATTTT | CASSSSAGTDTQYF
TRBJ1-2 | TRBV5-1 | - | few | TGCGCCAGCAGCTTGGGACATGATGACTATGGCTACACCTTC | CASSLGHDDYGYTF
TRBJ2-5 | TRBV5-5 | TRBD1 | - | TGTGCCAGCAGCTCAGGACAGGAAGGGTACCAAGAGACCCAGTACTTC | CASSSGQEGYQETQYF